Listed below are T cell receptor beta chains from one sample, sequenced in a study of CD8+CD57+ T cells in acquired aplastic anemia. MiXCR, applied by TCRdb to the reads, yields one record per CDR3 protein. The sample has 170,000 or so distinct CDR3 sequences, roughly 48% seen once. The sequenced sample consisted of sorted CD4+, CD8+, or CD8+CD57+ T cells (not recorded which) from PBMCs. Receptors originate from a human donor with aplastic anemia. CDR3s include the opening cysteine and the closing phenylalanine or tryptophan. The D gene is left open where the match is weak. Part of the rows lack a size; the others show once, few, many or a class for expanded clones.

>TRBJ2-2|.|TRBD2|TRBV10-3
CAISTGASGSRNTGELFF
TGTGCCATCAGTACCGGGGCTAGCGGGAGTCGGAACACCGGGGAGCTGTTTTTT
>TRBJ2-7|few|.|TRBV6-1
CASSDGAEQYF
TGTGCCAGCAGTGATGGGGCCGAGCAGTACTTC
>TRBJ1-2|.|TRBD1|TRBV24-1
CATSDSDRGDGYTF
TGTGCCACCAGTGATTCGGACAGGGGGGATGGCTACACCTTT
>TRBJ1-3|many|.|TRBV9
CASKQTSGNTIYF
TGTGCCAGCAAACAAACCTCTGGAAACACCATATATTTT
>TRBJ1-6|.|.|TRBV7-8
CASSLVGEVGPLHF
TGTGCCAGCAGCTTAGTAGGGGAGGTTGGACCCCTCCACTTT
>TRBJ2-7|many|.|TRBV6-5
CASSKAPYEQYF
TGTGCCAGCAGCAAGGCCCCCTACGAGCAGTACTTC
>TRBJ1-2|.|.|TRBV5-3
CASRSTPIGYTF
TGTGCCAGCAGATCGACCCCAATTGGCTACACCTTC
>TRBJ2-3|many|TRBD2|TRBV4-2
CASSPGLASTDTQYF
TGTGCCAGCAGCCCGGGACTAGCGAGCACAGATACGCAGTATTTT
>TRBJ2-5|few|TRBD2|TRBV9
CASSVGNSGKETQYF
TGTGCCAGCAGCGTAGGAAATAGCGGGAAAGAGACCCAGTACTTC
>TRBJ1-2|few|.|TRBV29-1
CSVEVWDGNYGYTF
TGCAGCGTTGAGGTCTGGGACGGAAACTATGGCTACACCTTC
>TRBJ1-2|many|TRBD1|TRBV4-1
CASSRREGTGPNYGYTF
TGCGCCAGCAGCCGGCGAGAAGGGACAGGGCCTAACTATGGCTACACCTTC
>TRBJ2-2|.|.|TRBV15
CATSRGRSSNTGELFF
TGTGCCACCAGCAGAGGTAGATCTTCGAACACCGGGGAGCTGTTTTTT
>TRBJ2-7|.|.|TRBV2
CASSLLQNEEQYF
TGTGCCAGCAGCTTGCTACAGAACGAAGAGCAGTACTTC
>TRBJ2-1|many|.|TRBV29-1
CSDAKGTYNEQFF
TGCAGCGACGCCAAGGGCACCTACAATGAGCAGTTCTTC
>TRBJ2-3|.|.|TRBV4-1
CASSQESTGSYTQYF
TGCGCCAGCAGCCAAGAGAGCACAGGCTCATATACGCAGTATTTT
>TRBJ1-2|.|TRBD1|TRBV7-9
CASFRDRGQGYGYTF
TGTGCCAGCTTCCGGGACAGGGGGCAGGGGTATGGCTACACCTTC
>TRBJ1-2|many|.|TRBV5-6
CASSLVGIKGNGYTF
TGTGCCAGCAGCTTGGTAGGGATTAAGGGGAATGGCTACACCTTC
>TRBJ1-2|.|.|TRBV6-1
CASSDGINYGYTF
TGTGCCAGCAGTGACGGGATCAATTATGGCTACACCTTC
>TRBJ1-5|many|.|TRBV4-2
CASSQGQTPTYQPQHF
TGTGCCAGCAGCCAAGGACAGACCCCGACTTATCAGCCCCAGCATTTT
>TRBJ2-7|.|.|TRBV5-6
CASSLVPRAGYEQYF
TGTGCCAGCAGCTTAGTTCCGCGGGCCGGGTACGAGCAGTACTTC
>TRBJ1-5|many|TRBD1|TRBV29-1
CSVPGQGRGQPQHF
TGCAGCGTTCCGGGACAGGGGAGAGGTCAGCCCCAGCATTTT
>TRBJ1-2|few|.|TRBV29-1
CSARGTQEYGYTF
TGCAGCGCAAGAGGGACACAGGAATATGGCTACACCTTC
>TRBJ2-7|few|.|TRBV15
CATSPKLSSGYEQYF
TGTGCCACCAGTCCGAAGCTCTCCAGTGGCTACGAGCAGTACTTC
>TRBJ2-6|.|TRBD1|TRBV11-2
CASSSDRAGANVLTF
TGTGCCAGCAGTTCAGACAGGGCTGGGGCCAACGTCCTGACTTTC
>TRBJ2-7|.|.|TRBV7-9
CASSRVGEQYF
TGTGCCAGCAGCCGCGTTGGGGAGCAGTACTTC
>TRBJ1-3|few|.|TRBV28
CASSLTSSGNTIYF
TGTGCCAGCAGTTTAACGTCCTCTGGAAACACCATATATTTT
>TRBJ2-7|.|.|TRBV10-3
CASSAQSSYEQYF
TGTGCCAGCAGTGCCCAGAGCTCCTACGAGCAGTACTTC
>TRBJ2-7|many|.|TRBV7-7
CASSLGRGTSYEQYF
TGTGCTAGCAGCTTAGGGCGCGGGACATCCTACGAGCAGTACTTC
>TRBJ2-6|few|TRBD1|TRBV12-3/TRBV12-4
CASSPWTGGASSGANVLTF
TGTGCCAGCAGTCCTTGGACAGGGGGCGCGAGCTCTGGGGCCAACGTCCTGACTTTC
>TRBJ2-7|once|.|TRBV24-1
CAASAIGEQYF
TGTGCCGCCAGTGCAATCGGCGAGCAGTACTTC
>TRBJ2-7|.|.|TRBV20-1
CSATTDSYEQYF
TGCAGTGCTACAACCGACAGCTACGAGCAGTACTTC
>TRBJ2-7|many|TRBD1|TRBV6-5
CASSYGQGAVYEQYF
TGTGCCAGCAGTTACGGCCAGGGGGCTGTATACGAGCAGTACTTC
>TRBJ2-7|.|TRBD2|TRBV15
CATSRDLARGSNEQYF
TGTGCCACCAGCAGAGATTTGGCGCGCGGGAGCAACGAGCAGTACTTC
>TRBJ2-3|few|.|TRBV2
CASRDGITDTQYF
TGTGCCAGCAGGGACGGTATCACAGATACGCAGTATTTT
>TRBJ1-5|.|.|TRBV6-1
CASSPLNRQPQHF
TGTGCCAGCAGTCCCCTAAACCGTCAGCCCCAGCATTTT
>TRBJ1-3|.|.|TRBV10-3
CAISERDTHSGNTIYF
TGTGCCATCAGTGAACGTGACACTCACTCTGGAAACACCATATATTTT
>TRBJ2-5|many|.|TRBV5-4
CASSVTQETQYF
TGTGCCAGCAGCGTCACTCAAGAGACCCAGTACTTC
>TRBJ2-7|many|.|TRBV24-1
CATSDLRYEQYF
TGTGCCACCAGTGATTTAAGGTACGAGCAGTACTTC
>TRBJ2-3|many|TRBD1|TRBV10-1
CASSETLPGQAQYF
TGCGCCAGCAGTGAGACCTTACCGGGACAGGCGCAGTATTTT
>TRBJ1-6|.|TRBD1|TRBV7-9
CASTQTGSNSPLHF
TGTGCCAGCACCCAGACAGGGTCTAATTCACCCCTCCACTTT
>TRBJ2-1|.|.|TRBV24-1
CATSDLRDPHNEQFF
TGTGCCACCAGTGATTTGCGGGACCCGCACAATGAGCAGTTCTTC
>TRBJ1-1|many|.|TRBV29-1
CSVTENTEAFF
TGCAGCGTGACAGAGAACACTGAAGCTTTCTTT
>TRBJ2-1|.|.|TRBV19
CASSRGPNNEQFF
TGTGCCAGTAGTAGAGGACCAAACAATGAGCAGTTCTTC
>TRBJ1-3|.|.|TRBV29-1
CSVAGSGNTIYF
TGCAGCGTGGCAGGGTCTGGAAACACCATATATTTT
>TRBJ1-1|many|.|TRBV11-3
CASRERIRGEAFF
TGTGCCAGCCGGGAACGGATTCGGGGTGAAGCTTTCTTT
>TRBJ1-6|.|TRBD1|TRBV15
CATSRARTGSSPLHF
TGTGCCACCAGCAGAGCGCGGACAGGGTCCTCACCCCTCCACTTT
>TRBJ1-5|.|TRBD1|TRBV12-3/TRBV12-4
CASRWGTGGNQPQHF
TGTGCCAGCAGGTGGGGGACAGGCGGTAATCAGCCCCAGCATTTT
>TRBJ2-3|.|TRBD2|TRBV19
CASSQVAGVGDTQYF
TGTGCCAGCAGCCAAGTTGCGGGAGTTGGGGATACGCAGTATTTT
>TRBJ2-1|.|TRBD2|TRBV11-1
CASSLRTSGIYNEQFF
TGTGCCAGCAGCCTCCGGACTAGCGGGATATACAATGAGCAGTTCTTC
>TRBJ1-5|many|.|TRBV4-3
CASSQDPGQTACQPQHF
TGCGCCAGCAGCCAAGATCCCGGGCAAACAGCGTGCCAGCCCCAGCATTTT
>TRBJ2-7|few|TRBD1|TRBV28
CASSFAGQVYEQYF
TGTGCCAGCAGTTTTGCGGGACAGGTCTACGAGCAGTACTTC
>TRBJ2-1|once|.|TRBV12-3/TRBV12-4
CASSLAREMDEQFF
TGTGCCAGCAGCTTAGCGAGGGAAATGGATGAGCAGTTCTTC
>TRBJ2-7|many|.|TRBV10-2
CASSEGYEQYF
TGTGCCAGCAGTGAAGGGTACGAGCAGTACTTC
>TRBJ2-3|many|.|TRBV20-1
CSAPTFGSTDTQYF
TGCAGTGCCCCCACCTTCGGGAGCACAGATACGCAGTATTTT
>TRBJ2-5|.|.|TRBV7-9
CASSLVVPRETQYF
TGTGCCAGCAGCTTAGTAGTGCCCCGGGAGACCCAGTACTTC
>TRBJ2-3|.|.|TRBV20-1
CSASPPSLDTQYF
TGCAGTGCTAGCCCGCCGAGTCTTGATACGCAGTATTTT
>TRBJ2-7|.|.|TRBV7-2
CATAETYEQYF
TGTGCCACGGCGGAAACCTACGAGCAGTACTTC
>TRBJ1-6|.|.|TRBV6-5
CASSYSQGNNSPLHF
TGTGCCAGCAGTTACTCACAGGGCAATAATTCACCCCTCCACTTT
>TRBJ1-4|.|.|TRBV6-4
CASSDKSSGKLFF
TGTGCCAGCAGTGACAAATCCTCTGGGAAACTGTTTTTT